These 29 T cell receptor beta chains were sequenced from one sample in a study of a mutant IDH1 vaccine in newly diagnosed glioma (dated by TCRdb to 2020 to 2022). What these receptors recognize is not known. The time point label on this specimen signifies: week 47, end of study. Each vaccine dose, consisting of 300 ug of a 20-mer mutant IDH1 peptide in Montanide, was administered subcutaneously with topical imiquimod. The library came from the immunoSEQ multiplex PCR assay. TCRdb took this table from immuneACCESS and kept in-frame rearrangements with V and J called. Such tables lack part of the clones; where checked against another copy, unresolved V genes explain under half of the gap, and the rest is unexplained. This sample gives more than 35,000 clones in total; 65% to 80% of them show up just once. The leading ten clones occupy 7.5% to 10% of the sample. Sequenced here: PBMCs, sampled from a glioma patient whose treatment included an IDH1 peptide vaccine. The receptor source for this set is a man between 40 and 49 years old with glioma.

The rearrangement links TRBV6-1 to TRBJ1-2; D gene uncertain. V lost 1 base and J lost 1, with 7 bases in between. CDR1 is MNHNS and CDR2 is SASEGT in the germline V gene. The CDR3 spans 14 residues. The CDR3 coding sequence is TGTGCCAGCAGTGAAGGGACTTATAACTATGGCTACACCTTC. This gives the protein CASSEGTYNYGYTF.

V gene TRBV7-6 combines with J gene TRBJ2-2; the match to TRBD1 covers 7 bases. The CDR3 is 15 residues long. The junction had 7 bases not matched to a gene; V was cut back by 6 bases and J by 3 bases. The germline gives CDR1 SGHVS, CDR2 FNYEAQ. CDR3 region: CASRAGGADTGELFF. CDR3 bases: TGTGCCAGCAGGGCAGGGGGAGCGGACACCGGGGAGCTGTTTTTT. Variable domain in full (rest from reference TRBV7-6 and TRBJ2-2): GAGVSQSPRYKVTKRGQDVALRCDPISGHVSLYWYRQALGQGPEFLTYFNYEAQQDKSGLPNDRFSAERPEGSISTLTIQRTEQRDSAMYRCASRAGGADTGELFFGEGSRLTVL.

The count of this clone is one. The rearrangement joins TRBV6-1 to TRBJ2-3; 7 nucleotides line up with TRBD2. The V and J ends lost 2 bases and 2 bases, in that order; junction bases with no gene match: 7. Looked up from germline, CDR1 is MNHNS and CDR2 is SASEGT. The length of the CDR3 is 16 residues. The CDR3 DNA sequence: TGTGCCAGCAGTGAAAGTACGGGGACTAACACAGATACGCAGTATTTT. Amino acids: CASSESTGTNTDTQYF.

This clone was counted between two and nine times. This rearrangement joins TRBV9 to TRBJ1-1; the D is unclear. This CDR3 has 20 amino acids. Germline assignment: CDR1 SGDLS and CDR2 YYNGEE. V dropped 0 bases and J dropped 0 bases, with 24 bases sitting between them. The CDR3: CASSVVENSLGQHMNTEAFF. The DNA for the CDR3 is TGTGCCAGCAGCGTAGTCGAAAATAGCCTCGGGCAGCACATGAACACTGAAGCTTTCTTT.

This clone is a singleton in its sample. The rearrangement links TRBV5-6 to TRBJ1-6; D is unclear. The CDR3 is 16 amino acids. Trimming removed 0 bases from V and 2 bases from J, with 9 bases in between. The germline gives CDR1 SGHDT, CDR2 YYEEEE. Here the CDR3 DNA reads TGTGCCAGCAGCTTGGTGGGTTACCCCTATAATTCACCCCTCCACTTT. Protein: CASSLVGYPYNSPLHF.

This clone occurred a few times. This chain uses TRBV2 with TRBJ1-1; no clear D. The V gene lost 5 bases and the J gene lost 3 bases, with 10 bases spanning the gap. Germline V gives CDR1 SNHLY, CDR2 FYNNEI. This CDR3 comprises 13 residues. The CDR3 coding sequence is TGTGCCAGCAGTTTGGACGGTTACACTGAAGCTTTCTTT. This sequence encodes CASSLDGYTEAFF.

The rearrangement joins TRBV5-6 to TRBJ2-7; 7 bases align to TRBD1. Germline V CDR1 and CDR2: SGHDT, YYEEEE. The CDR3 is made up of 16 amino acids. V lost 0 bases, J lost 3 bases, and 9 bases stayed unmatched. CDR3: CASSLATGVPIYEQYV. For the CDR3, the DNA is TGTGCCAGCAGCTTGGCCACAGGGGTGCCGATCTACGAGCAGTACGTC.

The rearrangement joins TRBV27 to TRBJ2-2; TRBD2 matches 11 bases. V dropped 5 bases and J dropped 3; count of bases not matched to a gene: 8. This CDR3 region has 17 residues. The germline V gene has CDR1 MNHEY and CDR2 SMNVEV (reference sequence). In nucleotides, the CDR3 is TGTGCCAGCAGTGAGATCGGACTAGCGGGTTACACCGGGGAGCTGTTTTTT. Translating gives CASSEIGLAGYTGELFF.

This sequence joins TRBV2 and TRBJ1-5; D not resolved. The CDR3 has 14 residues. Germline CDR1 and CDR2: SNHLY and FYNNEI. The V and J ends lost 5 bases and 1 base respectively, with 9 bases between them. CDR3 in amino acids: CASSREGSNQPQHF. CDR3 in DNA: TGTGCCAGCAGTCGTGAAGGGAGCAATCAGCCCCAGCATTTT.

This chain connects TRBV12-5 to TRBJ2-3; a possible D gene is TRBD2 (7 bases). CDR1 is LGHNT, CDR2 FRNRAP, per germline. The V gene lost 2 bases and the J gene lost 5 bases, with 17 bases spanning the gap. This CDR3 is built from 16 residues. Here the CDR3 reads CASGLFGGRGLDTQYF. As DNA, the CDR3 is TGTGCTAGTGGTTTGTTCGGGGGGCGGGGGCTAGATACGCAGTATTTT.

V usage is TRBV6-6 and J usage is TRBJ1-5; tentative D call: TRBD1 (5 bases). The CDR3 is 13 amino acids. V gave up 7 bases and J gave up 2 bases, with 9 bases separating them. Germline lookup yields CDR1 MNHNY and CDR2 SVGAGI (reference sequence). The CDR3 loop is CASNPTGNQPQHF. CDR3 DNA: TGTGCCAGCAACCCGACAGGCAATCAGCCCCAGCATTTT.

This clone appeared a single time. V and J are TRBV4-1 and TRBJ2-5; D perhaps matches TRBD1 (6 bases). Trimming pared 4 bases from V and 5 bases from J, leaving 11 bases between. This CDR3 spans 13 amino acids. Germline loops: CDR1 MGHRA, CDR2 YSYEKL. Here the CDR3 reads CASSPYRGETQYF. The CDR3 coding sequence is TGCGCCAGCAGCCCATATAGGGGGGAGACCCAGTACTTC.

V and J are TRBV7-8 and TRBJ2-1, with 7 bases that match TRBD2. The CDR3 is 15 amino acids. Trimming took 3 bases from V and 7 from J; bases not matched to a gene: 9. Germline V CDR1 and CDR2: SGHVS, FQNEAQ. CDR3 region: CASSFAGLELNEQFF. CDR3 in DNA: TGTGCCAGCAGCTTCGCAGGACTAGAGTTAAATGAGCAGTTCTTC.

The chain recombines TRBV5-1 with TRBJ2-1; TRBD2 matches at 8 bases. CDR1 and CDR2 from the germline V gene are SGHRS and YFSETQ. This CDR3 region has 15 residues. V was pared by 1 base and J by 5 bases, with 5 bases of the junction left unmatched. The CDR3 coding sequence is TGCGCCAGCAGCTTGTACGGACTAGCTGACAATGAGCAGTTCTTC. This gives the protein CASSLYGLADNEQFF.

The chain couples TRBV14 to TRBJ1-6; the match to TRBD1 covers 7 bases. This CDR3 region has 18 residues. The V gene's germline CDR1 is SGHDN and CDR2 FVKESK. The trim removed 2 bases at V and 1 base at J, leaving 8 bases unmatched. CDR3 bases: TGTGCCAGCAGCCAAAACTTACAGGGGTTATCCTATAATTCACCCCTCCACTTT. This gives the protein CASSQNLQGLSYNSPLHF.

This sequence joins TRBV6-8 and TRBJ2-7; 8 bases fit TRBD2. CDR1 and CDR2 (germline): MNHGY, SAAAGT. The CDR3 runs 15 residues. V lost 3 bases, J lost 1 base, and 5 bases stayed unmatched. The CDR3 sequence: CASSYVREGSYEQYV. As DNA, the CDR3 is TGTGCCAGCAGTTATGTCCGGGAGGGGTCCTACGAGCAGTACGTC.

The CDR3 nucleotides are TGTGCCAGTAACAGGGTCTTAGGCAATGAGCAGTTCTTC. Its protein product is CASNRVLGNEQFF. This chain links TRBV19 with TRBJ2-1, with a tentative D call TRBD1 (6 bases). V was clipped by 7 bases and J by 6 bases, with 13 bases between them. Per germline, CDR1 LNHDA and CDR2 SQIVND (reference sequence). The CDR3 runs to 13 residues.

This clone was seen a few times. This chain uses TRBV5-1 with TRBJ1-3, with D unclear. In germline, CDR1 is SGHRS, CDR2 YFSETQ. Trimming stripped 1 base from V and 4 bases from J, with 9 bases between. The CDR3 totals 14 residues. The CDR3 DNA sequence: TGCGCCAGCAGCTTGTGGGCAGAAGGAAACACCATATATTTT. This sequence encodes CASSLWAEGNTIYF.

The sample holds one count of this clone. The gene calls are TRBV19 and TRBJ2-7; 8 bases are a match to TRBD1. The V gene end was trimmed by 5 bases and the J gene end by 7 bases; junction bases not matched to a gene: 10. The CDR3 has 14 residues. From germline, CDR1 is LNHDA and CDR2 SQIVND (reference sequence). The CDR3 DNA reads as TGTGCCAGTAGTGCCAGGACAGGGCTGGGGGAGCAGTACGTC. It codes for CASSARTGLGEQYV.

The chain has TRBV18 and TRBJ1-2, with D hard to call. In germline, CDR1 is KGHSH, CDR2 LQKENI. V shed 0 bases and J shed 0 bases, with 14 bases lying between them. CDR3 length: 17 residues. This CDR3 is CASSPPDGRVPNYGYTF. The CDR3 DNA follows: TGTGCCAGCTCACCACCAGACGGGAGAGTCCCTAACTATGGCTACACCTTC.

The rearrangement links TRBV6-6 to TRBJ1-1; D ambiguous. Trimming left V 5 bases short and J 1 base short, with 11 bases between. The CDR3 totals 14 residues. CDR1 MNHNY and CDR2 SVGAGI come from the germline V gene (reference sequence). CDR3 nucleotide sequence: TGTGCCAGCAGTAACTTACAGCCGAACACTGAAGCTTTCTTT. This translates into CASSNLQPNTEAFF.

The rearrangement uses TRBV4-1 and TRBJ2-6, with 11 bases aligning to TRBD2. V dropped 1 base and J dropped 2; count of bases not matched to a gene: 10. CDR1 MGHRA and CDR2 YSYEKL come from the germline V gene. There are 20 residues in the CDR3. The CDR3 DNA reads as TGCGCCAGCAGCCAAGTCGGCCTAGCGGGAGGTCCTACTGGGGCCAACGTCCTGACTTTC. Its protein product is CASSQVGLAGGPTGANVLTF.

V and J are TRBV18 and TRBJ2-1; 7 nucleotides agree with TRBD2. CDR1 and CDR2 (germline): KGHSH, LQKENI. V trimming: 0 bases; J trimming: 4 bases; junction bases outside the gene matches: 6. This CDR3 spans 16 amino acids. The CDR3 region has the DNA TGTGCCAGCTCACCACCGGGCGGGAGTTCATACAATGAGCAGTTCTTC. Translated: CASSPPGGSSYNEQFF.

The chain recombines TRBV18 with TRBJ2-1, with D possibly being TRBD1 (6 bases). Trimming took off 3 bases at V and 0 bases at J, with 21 bases between the two ends. This CDR3 comprises 19 residues. Germline assignment: CDR1 KGHSH and CDR2 LQKENI. This CDR3 reads CASSPYPGTSISSYNEQFF. The CDR3 DNA sequence: TGTGCCAGCTCACCCTACCCGGGGACAAGTATCAGCTCCTACAATGAGCAGTTCTTC.

V gene TRBV6-6 combines with J gene TRBJ2-2; D is uncertain. V dropped 11 bases and J dropped 0 bases, with 19 bases sitting between them. Germline V gene lookup returns CDR1 MNHNY and CDR2 SVGAGI (reference sequence). The length of the CDR3 is 16 residues. The CDR3 DNA follows: TGTGCCTCTCGCAACGGAAGGCAGGCGAACACCGGGGAGCTGTTTTTT. Translated: CASRNGRQANTGELFF.

This rearrangement joins TRBV7-8 to TRBJ2-1; D may correspond to TRBD1 or TRBD2 (5 bases each). The ends were cut back, 1 base at V and 4 bases at J, with 8 bases in the middle. This CDR3 has 14 amino acids. Germline CDR1 reads SGHVS; CDR2 reads FQNEAQ. The CDR3 protein is CASSLVGEYNEQFF. CDR3 DNA: TGTGCCAGCAGCTTAGTGGGGGAGTACAATGAGCAGTTCTTC.

The CDR3 loop is CASSEIGVGGYTF. DNA for the CDR3: TGTGCCAGCAGTGAAATAGGAGTGGGAGGCTACACCTTC. The chain uses TRBV2 and TRBJ1-2; D unresolved. Trimming stripped 2 bases from V and 8 bases from J, with 12 bases between. This CDR3 is built from 13 residues. CDR1 and CDR2 (germline): SNHLY, FYNNEI.

The V and J genes are TRBV6-1 and TRBJ2-6, with TRBD1 matching 9 bases. The CDR3 is 17 residues long. Unmatched junction bases numbered 5, after V lost 2 bases and J lost 3 bases. The germline V gene encodes CDR1 MNHNS and CDR2 SASEGT. The CDR3 here is CASSETQGAVGANVLTF. CDR3 DNA sequence: TGTGCCAGCAGTGAAACACAGGGGGCGGTTGGGGCCAACGTCCTGACTTTC.

The chain joins TRBV15 to TRBJ2-5, with 9 bases identical to TRBD2. V lost 4 bases, J lost 4 bases, and 4 bases stayed unmatched. This CDR3 has 14 residues. Germline V lookup: CDR1 LNHNV, CDR2 YYDKDF (reference sequence). This CDR3 is CATSNSGSLETQYF. The CDR3 region has the DNA TGTGCCACCAGCAATAGCGGGAGTTTAGAGACCCAGTACTTC.